The clone carrying this TCR beta chain was seen just once. Its antigen is unidentified. TCRdb keeps only in-frame clones here, not all; method: immunoSEQ multiplex PCR. The sample contains around 32,000 clones, about 81% of which appear only once. The sample belongs to a study of radiotherapy plus CTLA-4 blockade in lung cancer. General observations from the study: In blood, early T cell clone dynamics reportedly predicted response best, together with interferon-beta. Some TCR clones had been derived from tumors. These clones expanded in peripheral blood after radiotherapy plus ipilimumab.

Chemo-refractory metastatic non-small-cell lung cancer patients received focal radiation with ipilimumab CTLA-4 blockade. The CDR3 extends over 14 amino acids. V lost 3 bases and J lost 3, with 12 bases in between. The germline gives CDR1 SGHTA, CDR2 FQGNSA. This material consisted of peripheral blood, taken from a patient treated with radiotherapy plus ipilimumab. The TCR sequence derives from a human donor with non-small cell lung cancer that progressed on radiotherapy plus ipilimumab. The chain is built from TRBV7-2 and TRBJ2-7, with a weak D call TRBD2 (6 bases). The CDR3 bases are TGTGCCAGCAGCTTGGTGTCGGGGGACTACGAGCAGTACTTC. Encoded protein: CASSLVSGDYEQYF.